This TCR beta chain stems from a study of HIV-infected patients and healthy controls. TCRdb ran MiXCR on the 5' RACE reads and lists one entry per CDR3 protein. The table shows over 55,000 distinct CDR3 sequences, with 15% to 20% occurring only once. Trimming pared 3 bases from V and 9 bases from J, leaving 15 bases between. Germline CDR1 and CDR2: DFQATT and SNEGSKA (reference sequence). This CDR3 spans 14 amino acids. This clonotype was found a few times. The receptor's source is a human donor in good health. The gene calls are TRBV20-1 and TRBJ1-6; D is unresolved. Sequenced sample: CD4+ T cells from blood. The CDR3 protein is CSASTGSTGSPLHF. CDR3 nucleotide sequence: TGCAGTGCTAGTACCGGGAGCACGGGTTCACCCCTCCACTTT.